Sequencing of this T cell receptor beta chain was carried out in a study of blood T cell repertoires in COVID-19. The CDR3 is 15 amino acids. V lost 4 bases, J lost 6 bases, and 18 bases lay in between. Germline V gene lookup returns CDR1 MNHEY and CDR2 SMNVEV (reference sequence). In the original analysis: Reference gene primer amplification yielded estimated nucleated cell counts. Repertoires were generated with immunoSEQ multiplex PCR, while TCRdb's copy carries only in-frame clones and drops some. D and trimming come from the DNA, and the V and J calls and clone size come from that table. The data show approximately 230,000 clones, 82% seen once. Clinical histories supplied by participants themselves formed the basis of cohort assignment. Two negative PCRs, clearance, or symptom resolution characterized the recovered Cohort 3 donors.

The source material was PBMCs or T cells enriched from blood (not recorded which). V gene TRBV27 combines with J gene TRBJ1-2, with D perhaps matching TRBD1 (5 bases). The receptor was derived from a man aged 40-50 years who had recovered from COVID-19. The CDR3 is CASSSWQGDFNGYTF. The CDR3 nucleotides are TGTGCCAGCAGTTCGTGGCAGGGCGATTTCAATGGCTACACCTTC.